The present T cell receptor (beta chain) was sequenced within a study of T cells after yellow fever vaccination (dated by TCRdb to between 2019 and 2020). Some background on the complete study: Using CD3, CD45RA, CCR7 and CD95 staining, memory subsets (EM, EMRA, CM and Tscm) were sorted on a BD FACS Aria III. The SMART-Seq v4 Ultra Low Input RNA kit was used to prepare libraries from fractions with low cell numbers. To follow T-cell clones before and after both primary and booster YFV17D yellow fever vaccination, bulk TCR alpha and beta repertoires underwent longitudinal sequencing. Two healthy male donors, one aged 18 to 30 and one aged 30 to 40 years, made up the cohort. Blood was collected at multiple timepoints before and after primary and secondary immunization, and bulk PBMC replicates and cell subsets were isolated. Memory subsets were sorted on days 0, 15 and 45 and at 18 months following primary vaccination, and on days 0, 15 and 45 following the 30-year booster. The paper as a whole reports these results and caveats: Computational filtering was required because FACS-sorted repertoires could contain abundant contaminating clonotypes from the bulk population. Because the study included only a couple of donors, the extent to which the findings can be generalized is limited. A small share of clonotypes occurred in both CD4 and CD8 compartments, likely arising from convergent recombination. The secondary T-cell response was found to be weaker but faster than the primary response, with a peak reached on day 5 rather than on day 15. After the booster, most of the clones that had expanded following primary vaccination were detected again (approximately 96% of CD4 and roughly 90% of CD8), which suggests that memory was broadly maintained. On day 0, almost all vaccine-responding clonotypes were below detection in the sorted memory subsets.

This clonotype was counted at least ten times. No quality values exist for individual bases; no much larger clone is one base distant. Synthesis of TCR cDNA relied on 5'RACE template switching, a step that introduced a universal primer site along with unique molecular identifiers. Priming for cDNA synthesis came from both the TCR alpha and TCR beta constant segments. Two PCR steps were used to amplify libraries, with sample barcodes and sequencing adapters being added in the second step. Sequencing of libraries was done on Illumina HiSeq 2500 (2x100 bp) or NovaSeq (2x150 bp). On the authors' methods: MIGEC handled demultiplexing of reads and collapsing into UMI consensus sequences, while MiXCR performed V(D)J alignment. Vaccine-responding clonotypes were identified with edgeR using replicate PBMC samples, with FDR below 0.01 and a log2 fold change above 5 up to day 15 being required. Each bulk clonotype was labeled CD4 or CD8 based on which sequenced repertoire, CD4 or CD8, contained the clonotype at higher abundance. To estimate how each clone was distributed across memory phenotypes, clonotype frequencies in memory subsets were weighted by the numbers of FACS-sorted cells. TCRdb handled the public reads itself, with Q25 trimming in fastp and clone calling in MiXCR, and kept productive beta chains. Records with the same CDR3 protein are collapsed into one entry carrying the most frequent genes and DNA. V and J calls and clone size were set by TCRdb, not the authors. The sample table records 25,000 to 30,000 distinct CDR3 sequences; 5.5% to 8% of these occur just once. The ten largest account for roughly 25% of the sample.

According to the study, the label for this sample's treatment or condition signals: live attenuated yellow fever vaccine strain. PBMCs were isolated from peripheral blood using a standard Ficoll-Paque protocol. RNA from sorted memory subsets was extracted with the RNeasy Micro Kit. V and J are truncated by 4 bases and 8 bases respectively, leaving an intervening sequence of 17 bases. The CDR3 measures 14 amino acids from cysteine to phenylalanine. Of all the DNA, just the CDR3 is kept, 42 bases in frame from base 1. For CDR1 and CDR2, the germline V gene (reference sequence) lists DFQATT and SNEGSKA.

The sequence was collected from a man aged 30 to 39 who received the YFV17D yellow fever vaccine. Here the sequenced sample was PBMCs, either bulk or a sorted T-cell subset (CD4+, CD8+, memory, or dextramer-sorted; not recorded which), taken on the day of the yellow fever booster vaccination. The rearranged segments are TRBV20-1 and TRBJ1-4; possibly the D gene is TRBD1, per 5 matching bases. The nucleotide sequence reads TGCAGTGCTATGGGGGAGGGACGTAGCGAAAAACTGTTTTTT. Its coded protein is CSAMGEGRSEKLFF.